This T cell receptor beta chain stems from a study of cytomegalovirus exposure and HLA in healthy donors. As for this clone: Its antigen is as yet unknown.

Study-wide points: It was 160 or so TCR beta chains that were listed as cytomegalovirus-associated. Several of the most significant clusters appeared, in a later analysis, to be linked to common viral pathogens. A few of the chains that were CMV-associated were confirmed in vitro to be specific for CMV antigens. The sole available immune exposure information was CMV serostatus.

This PCR relied on a set of 60 Vbeta primers and 13 Jbeta primers. This table comes from immunoSEQ multiplex PCR, and its TCRdb copy is limited to in-frame clones, with some not included. The sample lists 200,000 to 250,000 clones; approximately 80% were seen once. This sequence originates from a boy aged 2 to 9 in good health and CMV-seronegative. Sequencing was carried out using PBMCs.

The CDR3 DNA follows: TGTGCCAGTCGAGGGACCGGGGAGCTGTTTTTT. Amino acids: CASRGTGELFF. This rearrangement joins TRBV7-3 to TRBJ2-2; maybe TRBD2 (5 bases). Germline CDR1 reads SGHTA; CDR2 reads FQGTGA. CDR3 length equals 11 residues. V shed 9 bases and J shed 5 bases, with 7 bases lying between them.